Sequencing of this T cell receptor (beta chain) was carried out in a study of OX40 agonist ivuxolimab in advanced cancers. Overall study: A diagnosis of hepatocellular carcinoma, melanoma, renal cell or head and neck cancer was present in dose-escalation patients.

CDR3 length: 13 amino acids. Trimming left V 4 bases short and J 3 bases short, with 7 bases between. The germline V gene encodes CDR1 GTSNPN and CDR2 SVGIG (reference sequence). The assay was immunoSEQ multiplex PCR, and TCRdb's table has in-frame clones only and misses some. The data show approximately 70,000 clones, around nine tenths seen once. Note on this clone: As yet, its antigen is unknown.

Study outcomes and limitations: With doses of 0.1-3.0 mg/kg, partial responders showed among the lowest clonal expansion. Relative to CD4+ cells, CD8+ T cells on average had more expanded clones.

The TCR was taken from an adult with an advanced solid tumor such as melanoma, head and neck, liver or kidney cancer. This sample comprised CD4+ or CD8+ T cells sorted from blood, obtained in a trial of the OX40 agonist ivuxolimab. The genes are TRBV30 and TRBJ2-6; possible D gene TRBD2, 5 bases. CDR3 DNA sequence: TGTGCCTGGAAAGCGGATGGGGCCAACGTCCTGACTTTC. Translated: CAWKADGANVLTF.